The clone carrying this T cell receptor (beta chain) showed up just a few times. As yet, its antigen is unknown. This entry is derived from a study of blood T cells in healthy people across ages. Overall study findings and caveats: TCR beta diversity tracked closely with naive T cell percentage. PBMCs went unsorted, and a conclusive naive versus antigen-experienced comparison was therefore prevented.

A J-beta primer mix and a sample-barcoded 5' primer were used in a second PCR of about 7 to 11 cycles. TCRdb passed the 5' RACE reads through MiXCR, listing each CDR3 protein once. The table lists roughly 930,000 distinct CDR3 sequences, around 49% of them singletons. The sequence derives from a man aged 25 to 40 in good health. The sequenced sample consisted of blood.

The CDR3 spells CASSSGTFNYGYTF. Here the CDR3 DNA reads TGTGCCAGCAGTTCCGGTACATTTAACTATGGCTACACCTTC. The rearrangement links TRBV6-6 to TRBJ1-2; D is unresolved. CDR1 and CDR2 (germline): MNHNY, SVGAGI (reference sequence). The CDR3 sequence is 14 residues long. V was trimmed by 4 bases and J by 1 base, leaving 10 bases between them.